This entry lists 15 T cell receptor beta chains sequenced from one sample in a study of molecular identifiers for immune sequencing clone quantification. TCRdb ran MiXCR on the PCR reads and lists one entry per CDR3 protein. Among over 550,000 distinct CDR3 sequences listed, less than 30% were seen once. The source material was naive CD8+ T cells from blood, with Jurkat cell RNA spiked in. Subset reported: FACS-sorted CD8+CD4-CCR7+CD45RA+ naive T cells. The receptors derive from a human donor in good health. Some libraries in this study had Jurkat cell RNA spiked in.

This clonotype was observed many times. The chain uses TRBV30 and TRBJ2-1; 13 bases fit TRBD2. Germline V gene data show CDR1 as GTSNPN and CDR2 as SVGIG (reference sequence). The junction had 0 bases not matched to a gene; V was cut back by 5 bases and J by 8 bases. The CDR3 covers 12 residues. In nucleotides, the CDR3 is TGTGCCTGGGGACTAGCGGGAGATGAGCAGTTCTTC. It translates to CAWGLAGDEQFF. The whole variable domain, remainder taken from reference TRBV30 and TRBJ2-1, is SQTIHQWPATLVQPVGSPLSLECTVEGTSNPNLYWYRQAAGRGLQLLFYSVGIGQISSEVPQNLSASRPQDRQFILSSKKLLLSDSGFYLCAWGLAGDEQFFGPGTRLTVL.

The genes are TRBV19 and TRBJ1-5, with a possible D match to TRBD1 (6 bases). Trimming pared 7 bases from V and 3 bases from J, leaving 13 bases between. The CDR3 consists of 14 residues. Looked up from germline, CDR1 is LNHDA and CDR2 is SQIVND (reference sequence). The CDR3 region has the DNA TGTGCCAGTAACACCGGGACACCCAATCAGCCCCAGCATTTT. Encoded protein: CASNTGTPNQPQHF.

This clonotype occurred many times. The V call is TRBV30, the J call TRBJ2-1; D not certain. Between the trimmed V and J ends, which lost 4 bases and 2 bases, there was a span of 15 bases. This CDR3 spans 15 amino acids. CDR1 and CDR2 from the germline V gene are GTSNPN and SVGIG (reference sequence). This chain's CDR3 is CAWTETETPYNEQFF. CDR3 nucleotides: TGTGCCTGGACCGAAACGGAGACTCCCTACAATGAGCAGTTCTTC.

This clonotype was observed at least ten times. The CDR3 is CSVEVNTEAFF. In nucleotides, the CDR3 is TGCAGCGTTGAGGTGAACACTGAAGCTTTCTTT. This sequence joins TRBV29-1 and TRBJ1-1; D is unresolved. The V and J ends lost 3 bases and 0 bases respectively, with 2 bases between them. Germline V lookup: CDR1 SQVTM, CDR2 ANQGSEA. This CDR3 has 11 residues.

This chain links TRBV3-1 with TRBJ2-7, with TRBD2 matching over 8 bases. V dropped 3 bases and J dropped 5; count of bases not matched to a gene: 6. The germline V gene encodes CDR1 LGHDT and CDR2 YNNKEL (reference sequence). This CDR3 is 14 amino acids long. The CDR3 DNA reads as TGTGCCAGCAGCCAGAGACGGGGGGGTAACGAGCAGTACTTC. It translates to CASSQRRGGNEQYF.

This clonotype came up many times. The chain employs TRBV3-1 and TRBJ2-2; TRBD2 is a possible D gene (5 bases). This CDR3 spans 16 amino acids. Germline V CDR1 and CDR2: LGHDT, YNNKEL (reference sequence). V lost 2 bases and J lost 3, with 13 bases in between. CDR3 DNA sequence: TGTGCCAGCAGCCAATACCCTCGGACTGACACCGGGGAGCTGTTTTTT. Encoded protein: CASSQYPRTDTGELFF.

The CDR3 bases are TGTGCCAGCAGTTTAGTCCCAGGTCCAAACACTGAAGCTTTCTTT. Residues: CASSLVPGPNTEAFF. V usage is TRBV27 and J usage is TRBJ1-1; no clear D gene. This CDR3 has 15 amino acids. Trimming stripped 2 bases from V and 2 bases from J, with 12 bases between. Per the germline V gene, CDR1 is MNHEY and CDR2 is SMNVEV (reference sequence).

The sample holds many counts of this clonotype. CDR3 amino acids: CASSILAASTDTQYF. CDR3 coding DNA: TGTGCCAGCAGCATACTAGCAGCTAGCACAGATACGCAGTATTTT. The rearrangement joins TRBV25-1 to TRBJ2-3; possible D gene TRBD2, 6 bases. Deletions cut 6 bases from V and 0 bases from J, with 13 bases between. Per the germline V gene, CDR1 is MGHDK and CDR2 is SYGVNS. CDR3 size: 15 residues.

The gene calls are TRBV6-5 and TRBJ2-3, with D possibly being TRBD1 (6 bases). V dropped 6 bases and J dropped 5 bases, with 15 bases sitting between them. The CDR3 spans 14 residues. Germline V gene lookup returns CDR1 MNHEY and CDR2 SVGAGI. The CDR3 coding sequence is TGTGCCAGCAGCACAGGGTATGGGGGAGATACGCAGTATTTT. This codes for CASSTGYGGDTQYF.

This clonotype was seen only a few times. Germline is not matched at one junction end, which may reflect a read error. The CDR3 protein is CASSLEFVTSGNYEQYF. CDR3 sequence (DNA): TGTGCCAGCAGCTTGGAGTTTGTCACTAGCGGGAACTACGAGCAGTACTTC. The chain carries TRBV5-3 and TRBJ2-7; the match to TRBD2 covers 10 bases. TRBV5-3 is annotated as an ORF whose role is uncertain. This CDR3 has 17 amino acids.

The chain carries TRBV3-1 and TRBJ1-1; 8 nucleotides match TRBD1. Germline assignment: CDR1 LGHDT and CDR2 YNNKEL (reference sequence). After removal of 4 bases from V and 1 base from J, the junction contained 8 bases not matched to a gene. CDR3 size: 16 residues. CDR3 residues: CASSLGTGSWNTEAFF. The CDR3 nucleotides read TGTGCCAGCAGCCTAGGGACAGGTTCTTGGAACACTGAAGCTTTCTTT.

This clonotype has at least ten counts. The rearrangement uses TRBV27 and TRBJ2-3; D is ambiguous. This CDR3 has 16 amino acids. Germline values: CDR1 MNHEY, CDR2 SMNVEV (reference sequence). V gave up 0 bases and J gave up 0 bases, with 10 bases separating them. CDR3 amino acids: CASSLSLGPSTDTQYF. CDR3 nucleotide sequence: TGTGCCAGCAGTTTATCCCTGGGCCCTAGCACAGATACGCAGTATTTT.

This clonotype was counted a few times. This CDR3 reads CASISQGSSTEQFF. The CDR3 coding sequence is TGTGCCAGTATATCCCAGGGGTCTAGCACTGAGCAGTTCTTC. V is TRBV19 and J is TRBJ2-1; maybe TRBD1 (6 bases). CDR1 is LNHDA, CDR2 SQIVND, per germline (reference sequence). Trimming pared 7 bases from V and 9 bases from J, leaving 19 bases between. This CDR3 has 14 residues.

Ten or more counts support this clonotype. J is TRBJ2-3 and V is TRBV12-3 or TRBV12-4, with 11 bases matching TRBD1. The CDR3 has 15 residues. V lost 3 bases and J lost 5; bases outside the gene matches: 4. The CDR3 sequence is CASSLDRGREDTQYF. The CDR3 nucleotides read TGTGCCAGCAGTTTGGACAGGGGGCGAGAAGATACGCAGTATTTT.

This clonotype was seen only a few times. The rearrangement links TRBV7-6 to TRBJ2-1; TRBD2 aligns across 11 bases. The J segment lost 9 bases and the V segment lost 5 bases, leaving 9 bases of the junction unmatched. This CDR3 comprises 15 residues. Germline CDR1 reads SGHVS; CDR2 reads FNYEAQ. The CDR3 is CASSPTLAGGREQFF. CDR3 DNA: TGTGCCAGCAGCCCAACTCTAGCGGGGGGCCGTGAGCAGTTCTTC.